These T cell receptor beta chains were read from a single sample in a study of CD8+CD57+ T cells in acquired aplastic anemia. TCRdb reprocessed the reads via MiXCR and lists one record per CDR3 protein. This table has 150,000 to 200,000 distinct CDR3 sequences, roughly half appearing once. Sequencing input: sorted CD4+, CD8+, or CD8+CD57+ T cells (not recorded which) from PBMCs. Source of these receptors: a human donor with aplastic anemia. The CDR3 runs from the conserved cysteine through the conserved F or W. A D gene is named only where the DNA matches it firmly. A row's size may be missing; if present it is once, few, many or a size class.

cdr3_length: 16; d_call: .; clone_size: .; j_call: TRBJ2-3; v_call: TRBV5-6; cdr3_nt: TGTGCCAGCAGCTTAGAGGGGGAGGGGGCAACAGATACGCAGTATTTT; cdr3_aa: CASSLEGEGATDTQYF
cdr3_length: 13; d_call: .; clone_size: few; j_call: TRBJ2-3; v_call: TRBV18; cdr3_nt: TGTGCCAGCTCACCTAACAGGGACGATACGCAGTATTTT; cdr3_aa: CASSPNRDDTQYF
cdr3_length: 13; d_call: .; clone_size: .; j_call: TRBJ1-6; v_call: TRBV2; cdr3_nt: TGTGCCAGCCTCGGGGAGCAAGGTTCACCCCGCCACTTT; cdr3_aa: CASLGEQGSPRHF
cdr3_length: 16; d_call: TRBD2; clone_size: many; j_call: TRBJ2-7; v_call: TRBV10-3; cdr3_nt: TGTGCCATCAGTGATGGACTAGCGGGAGCTTTCTACGAGCAGTACTTC; cdr3_aa: CAISDGLAGAFYEQYF
cdr3_length: 12; d_call: .; clone_size: .; j_call: TRBJ1-1; v_call: TRBV19; cdr3_nt: TGTGCCAGTGGATGGAGCAACACTGAAGCTTTCTTT; cdr3_aa: CASGWSNTEAFF
cdr3_length: 12; d_call: .; clone_size: .; j_call: TRBJ1-2; v_call: TRBV2; cdr3_nt: TGTGCCATACAGGACTCGAAGATGGGCTACACCTTC; cdr3_aa: CAIQDSKMGYTF
cdr3_length: 15; d_call: .; clone_size: many; j_call: TRBJ1-1; v_call: TRBV5-5; cdr3_nt: TGTGCCAGCAGCTTGGCCTATGGGGGTTTCGCTGAAGCTTTCTTT; cdr3_aa: CASSLAYGGFAEAFF
cdr3_length: 15; d_call: .; clone_size: .; j_call: TRBJ2-1; v_call: TRBV9; cdr3_nt: TGTGCCAGCAGCGTAGGTGGTCCCTGGGACAATGAGCAGTTCTTC; cdr3_aa: CASSVGGPWDNEQFF
cdr3_length: 15; d_call: .; clone_size: .; j_call: TRBJ2-7; v_call: TRBV19; cdr3_nt: TGTGCCAGTAGTCCCGGAGGGCTCTCAAGGTACGAGCAGTACTTC; cdr3_aa: CASSPGGLSRYEQYF
cdr3_length: 13; d_call: .; clone_size: .; j_call: TRBJ1-4; v_call: TRBV20-1; cdr3_nt: TGCAGTGCTAGGGACTGGACTAATGAAAAACTGTTTTTT; cdr3_aa: CSARDWTNEKLFF
cdr3_length: 10; d_call: .; clone_size: few; j_call: TRBJ1-6; v_call: TRBV24-1; cdr3_nt: TGTGCCACCAGTCAGATAACCCTCCACTTT; cdr3_aa: CATSQITLHF
cdr3_length: 15; d_call: .; clone_size: .; j_call: TRBJ1-2; v_call: TRBV24-1; cdr3_nt: TGTGCCACCAGTGATTCGAGAGGGCCGGACTATGGCTACACCTTC; cdr3_aa: CATSDSRGPDYGYTF
cdr3_length: 15; d_call: TRBD2; clone_size: many; j_call: TRBJ2-7; v_call: TRBV5-1; cdr3_nt: TGCGCCAGCAGCTTTGGACTAGCGGGGAATTACGAGCAGTACTTC; cdr3_aa: CASSFGLAGNYEQYF
cdr3_length: 15; d_call: TRBD1; clone_size: .; j_call: TRBJ1-5; v_call: TRBV19; cdr3_nt: TGTGCCAGTACCGCTGCAGGGGGTCGGGATCAGCCCCAGCATTTT; cdr3_aa: CASTAAGGRDQPQHF
cdr3_length: 17; d_call: TRBD1; clone_size: many; j_call: TRBJ2-2; v_call: TRBV24-1; cdr3_nt: TGTGCCACCAGTGATTATGCCGGGACAGGGGGGACCGGGGAGCTGTTTTTT; cdr3_aa: CATSDYAGTGGTGELFF
cdr3_length: 17; d_call: TRBD2; clone_size: .; j_call: TRBJ2-1; v_call: TRBV29-1; cdr3_nt: TGCAGCGTTGTTGGCCTAGCGGGGGCAACCTCCTACAATGAGCAGTTCTTC; cdr3_aa: CSVVGLAGATSYNEQFF
cdr3_length: 14; d_call: .; clone_size: .; j_call: TRBJ2-7; v_call: TRBV19; cdr3_nt: TGTGCCAGTAGTAAGTGGGAAGGAGACTACGAGCAGTACTTC; cdr3_aa: CASSKWEGDYEQYF
cdr3_length: 19; d_call: .; clone_size: many; j_call: TRBJ2-5; v_call: TRBV19; cdr3_nt: TGTGCCAGTAGCTCATCAGCATCTACAGGGCGGGGATTTTCGGAGACCCAGTACTTC; cdr3_aa: CASSSSASTGRGFSETQYF
cdr3_length: 14; d_call: TRBD1; clone_size: once; j_call: TRBJ1-1; v_call: TRBV6-5; cdr3_nt: TGTGCCAGCACAGGGACAGGAGTGGGCACTGAAGCTTTCTTT; cdr3_aa: CASTGTGVGTEAFF
cdr3_length: 15; d_call: TRBD2; clone_size: .; j_call: TRBJ2-5; v_call: TRBV14; cdr3_nt: TGTGCCAGCAGCTTGGGACTAGCGGACCAAGAGACCCAGTACTTC; cdr3_aa: CASSLGLADQETQYF